This T cell receptor (beta chain) was identified during a study of T cells in Graves' hyperthyroidism and ophthalmopathy. Study outcomes and limitations: Ophthalmopathy cases were set apart from stable hyperthyroidism by a 13 V-J model.

The CDR3 regions of TCR beta were amplified from RNA transcripts. With the HTBI primer set, the TCR CDR3 went through a first round of RT-PCR. Via MiXCR, TCRdb re-called the multiplex PCR reads, giving one row per CDR3 protein. The sample shows a few hundred thousand distinct CDR3 sequences, approximately 18% of them seen only once. Stability of Graves' hyperthyroidism was defined as absent ophthalmopathy progression within 18 months. The study left out patients who had uncontrolled infection, other autoimmune disease, pregnancy or lactation. Diagnoses were made from clinical symptoms, serum measures (thyroxine and TRAb), thyroid ultrasound and orbital computed tomography. Worth noting for this clonotype: What it recognizes is unknown.

The CDR3 extends over 13 amino acids. Germline V gives CDR1 SGHVS, CDR2 FNYEAQ. V was cut by 1 base and J by 3 bases, with 4 bases left in between. The sample taken for sequencing was blood. This TCR was sampled from a woman aged 50 to 65 with Graves' hyperthyroidism. The chain combines TRBV7-6 with TRBJ1-5, with D uncertain. CDR3 protein: CASSLDNNQPQHF. In nucleotides, the CDR3 is TGTGCCAGCAGCTTAGACAACAATCAGCCCCAGCATTTT. Supplemented by reference TRBV7-6 and TRBJ1-5, the full variable domain reads GAGVSQSPRYKVTKRGQDVALRCDPISGHVSLYWYRQALGQGPEFLTYFNYEAQQDKSGLPNDRFSAERPEGSISTLTIQRTEQRDSAMYRCASSLDNNQPQHFGDGTRLSIL.